This T cell receptor (beta chain) was recovered during a study of T cells in Graves' hyperthyroidism and ophthalmopathy. Findings and caveats of the study: Most thyroid clonotypes expanded above 0.001 appeared in blood too.

The source material, RNA transcripts, was used to amplify TCR beta CDR3 regions. The TCR CDR3 was amplified in a first-round RT-PCR using the HTBI primer set. TCRdb recomputed calls from the multiplex PCR reads with MiXCR, one row per CDR3 protein. The data show about 530,000 distinct CDR3 sequences, roughly 17% seen once. Notes on this clonotype: The target antigen is unknown.

Trimming stripped 5 bases from V and 0 bases from J, with 17 bases between. The CDR3 has 17 amino acids. Sequences were obtained from blood. This sequence joins TRBV12-3 or TRBV12-4 and TRBJ1-3; TRBD1 is a possible D gene (5 bases). This receptor was obtained from a woman younger than 35 with Graves' ophthalmopathy. CDR3 nucleotides: TGTGCCAGCAGTGAAACCAAGGGACCTCGCTCTGGAAACACCATATATTTT. This encodes CASSETKGPRSGNTIYF.